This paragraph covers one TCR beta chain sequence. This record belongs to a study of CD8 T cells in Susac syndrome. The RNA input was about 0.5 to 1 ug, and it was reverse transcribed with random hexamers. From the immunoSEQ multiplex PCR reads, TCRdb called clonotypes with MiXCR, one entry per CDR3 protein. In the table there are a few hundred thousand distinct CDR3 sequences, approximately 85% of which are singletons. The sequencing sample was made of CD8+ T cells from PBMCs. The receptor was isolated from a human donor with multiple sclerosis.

CDR3 sequence reads: CASSDVFGTKNTGELFF. The CDR3 bases are TGTGCCAGCAGTGACGTTTTTGGGACTAAAAACACCGGGGAGCTGTTTTTT. This rearrangement joins TRBV6-4 to TRBJ2-2; the match to TRBD2 covers 7 bases. The CDR3 sequence is 17 residues long. The V and J ends lost 2 bases and 2 bases, in that order; junction bases with no gene match: 8. Germline CDR1 is MRHNA and CDR2 is SNTAGT.